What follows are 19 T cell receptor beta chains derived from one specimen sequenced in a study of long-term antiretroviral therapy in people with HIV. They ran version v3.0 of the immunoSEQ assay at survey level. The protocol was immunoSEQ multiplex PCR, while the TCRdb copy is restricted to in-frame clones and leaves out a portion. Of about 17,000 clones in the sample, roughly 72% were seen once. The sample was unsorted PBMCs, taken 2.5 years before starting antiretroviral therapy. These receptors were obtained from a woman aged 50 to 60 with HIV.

CDR3 region: CASSRTGQQNEKLFF. CDR3 coding DNA: TGTGCCAGCAGCAGGACAGGGCAACAAAATGAAAAACTGTTTTTT. The chain is built from TRBV27 and TRBJ1-4; TRBD1 agrees at 8 bases. V lost 6 bases to trimming and J lost 5 bases; unmatched junction nucleotides: 8. The CDR3 runs to 15 residues. Germline V gene data show CDR1 as MNHEY and CDR2 as SMNVEV (reference sequence).

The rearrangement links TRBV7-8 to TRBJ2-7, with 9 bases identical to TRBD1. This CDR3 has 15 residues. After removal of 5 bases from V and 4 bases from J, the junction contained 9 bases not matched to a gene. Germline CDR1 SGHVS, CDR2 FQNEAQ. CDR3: CASSRPGQGLYEQYF. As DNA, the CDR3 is TGTGCCAGCAGCAGGCCGGGACAGGGTCTTTACGAGCAGTACTTC.

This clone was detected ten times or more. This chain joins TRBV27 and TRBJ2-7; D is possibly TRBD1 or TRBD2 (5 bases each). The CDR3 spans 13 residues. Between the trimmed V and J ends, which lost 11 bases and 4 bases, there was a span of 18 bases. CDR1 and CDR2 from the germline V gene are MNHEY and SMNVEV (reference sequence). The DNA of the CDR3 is TGTGCCTCGGGCCTGGGACCACGTTACGAGCAGTACTTC. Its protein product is CASGLGPRYEQYF.

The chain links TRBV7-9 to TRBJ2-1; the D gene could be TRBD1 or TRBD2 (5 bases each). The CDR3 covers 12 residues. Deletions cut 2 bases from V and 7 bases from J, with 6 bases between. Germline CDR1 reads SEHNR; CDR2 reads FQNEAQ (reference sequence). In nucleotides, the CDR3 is TGTGCCAGCAGCTTATGGGGGAATGAGCAGTTCTTC. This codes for CASSLWGNEQFF.

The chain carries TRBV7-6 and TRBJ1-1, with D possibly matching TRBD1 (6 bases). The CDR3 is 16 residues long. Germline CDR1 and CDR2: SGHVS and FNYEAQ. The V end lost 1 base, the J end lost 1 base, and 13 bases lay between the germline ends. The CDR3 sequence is CASSLEGGASNTEAFF. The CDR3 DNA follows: TGTGCCAGCAGCTTAGAGGGGGGGGCTTCGAACACTGAAGCTTTCTTT.

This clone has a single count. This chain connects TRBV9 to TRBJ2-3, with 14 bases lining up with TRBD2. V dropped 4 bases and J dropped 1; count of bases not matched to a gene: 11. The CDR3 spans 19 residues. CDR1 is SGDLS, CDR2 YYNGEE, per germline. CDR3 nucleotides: TGTGCCAGCAGCCTAGAAGGACTAGCGGGGGGCCTAGGCACAGATACGCAGTATTTT. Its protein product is CASSLEGLAGGLGTDTQYF.

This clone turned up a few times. CDR3 nucleotide sequence: TGTGCCAGCAGTGTCTACGAGCAGTACGTC. Protein sequence: CASSVYEQYV. This chain links TRBV2 with TRBJ2-7, with no clear D. The CDR3 length is 10 residues. CDR1 and CDR2 (germline): SNHLY, FYNNEI. Deletions cut 4 bases from V and 3 bases from J, with 1 base between.

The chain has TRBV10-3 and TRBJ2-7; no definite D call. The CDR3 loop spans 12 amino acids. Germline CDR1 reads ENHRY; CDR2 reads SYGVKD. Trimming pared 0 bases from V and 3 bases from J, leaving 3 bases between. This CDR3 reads CAISESSYEQYF. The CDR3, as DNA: TGTGCCATCAGTGAGTCTAGCTACGAGCAGTACTTC.

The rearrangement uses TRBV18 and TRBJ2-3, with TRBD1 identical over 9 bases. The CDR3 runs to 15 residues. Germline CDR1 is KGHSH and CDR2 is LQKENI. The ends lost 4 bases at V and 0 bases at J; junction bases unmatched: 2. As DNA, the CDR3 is TGTGCCAGCTCACGAGGGACAGGGAGCACAGATACGCAGTATTTT. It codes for CASSRGTGSTDTQYF.

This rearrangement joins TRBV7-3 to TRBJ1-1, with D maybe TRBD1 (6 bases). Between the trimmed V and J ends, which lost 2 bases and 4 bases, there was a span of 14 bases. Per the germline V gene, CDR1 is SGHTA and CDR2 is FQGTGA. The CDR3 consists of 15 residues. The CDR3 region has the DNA TGTGCCAGCAGCTTAGATGGGGGGCCGGGCACTGAAGCTTTCTTT. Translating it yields CASSLDGGPGTEAFF.

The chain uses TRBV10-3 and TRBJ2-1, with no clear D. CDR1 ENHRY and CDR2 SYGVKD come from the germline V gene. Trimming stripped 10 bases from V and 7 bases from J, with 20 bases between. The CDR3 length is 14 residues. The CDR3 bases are TGTGCCACCGGGCGGAACGTTCTAACGAATGAGCAGTTCTTC. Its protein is CATGRNVLTNEQFF.

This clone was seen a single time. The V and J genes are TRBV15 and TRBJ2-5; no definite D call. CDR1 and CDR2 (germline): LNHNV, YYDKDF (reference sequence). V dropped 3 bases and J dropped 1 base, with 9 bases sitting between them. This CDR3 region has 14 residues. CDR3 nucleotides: TGTGCCACCAGCAGCCTCGCGGCCCAAGAGACCCAGTACTTC. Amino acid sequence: CATSSLAAQETQYF.

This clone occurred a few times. CDR3 sequence reads: CASSSLLSGASGQPQHF. The CDR3 DNA reads TGTGCCAGCAGCAGCCTTTTAAGCGGGGCATCAGGTCAGCCCCAGCATTTT. This chain joins TRBV21-1 and TRBJ1-5. TRBV21-1 is tagged as a pseudogene. This CDR3 comprises 17 residues.

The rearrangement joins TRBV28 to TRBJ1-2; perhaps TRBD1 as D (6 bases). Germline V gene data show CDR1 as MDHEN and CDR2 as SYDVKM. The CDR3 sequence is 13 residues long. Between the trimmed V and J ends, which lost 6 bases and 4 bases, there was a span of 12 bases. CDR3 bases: TGTGCCAGCAGGTCGAGGGGGGCCTATGGCTACACCTTC. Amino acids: CASRSRGAYGYTF.

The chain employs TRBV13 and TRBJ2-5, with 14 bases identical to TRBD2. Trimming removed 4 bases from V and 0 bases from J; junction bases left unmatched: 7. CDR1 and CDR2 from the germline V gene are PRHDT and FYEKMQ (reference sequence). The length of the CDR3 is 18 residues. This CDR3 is CASSSGLAGGTYQETQYF. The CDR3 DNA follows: TGTGCCAGCAGCTCAGGACTAGCGGGGGGAACGTACCAAGAGACCCAGTACTTC.

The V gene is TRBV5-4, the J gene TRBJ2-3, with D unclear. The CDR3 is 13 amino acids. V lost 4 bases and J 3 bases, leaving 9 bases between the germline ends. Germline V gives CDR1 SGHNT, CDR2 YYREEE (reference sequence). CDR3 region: CASSTGRTDTQYF. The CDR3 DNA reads TGTGCCAGCAGCACTGGACGGACAGATACGCAGTATTTT.

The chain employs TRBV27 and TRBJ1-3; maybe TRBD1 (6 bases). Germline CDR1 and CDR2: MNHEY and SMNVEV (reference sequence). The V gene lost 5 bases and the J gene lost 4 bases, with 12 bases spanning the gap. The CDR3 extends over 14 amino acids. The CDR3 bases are TGTGCCAGCAGTAGAAAGGGGGTAGGAAACACCATATATTTT. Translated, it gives CASSRKGVGNTIYF.

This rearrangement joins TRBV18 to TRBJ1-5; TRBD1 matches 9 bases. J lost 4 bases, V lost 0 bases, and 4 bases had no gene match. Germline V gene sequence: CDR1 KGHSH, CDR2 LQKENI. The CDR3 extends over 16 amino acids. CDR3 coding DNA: TGTGCCAGCTCACCACCGGGACAGGGAAGAAATCAGCCCCAGCATTTT. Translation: CASSPPGQGRNQPQHF.

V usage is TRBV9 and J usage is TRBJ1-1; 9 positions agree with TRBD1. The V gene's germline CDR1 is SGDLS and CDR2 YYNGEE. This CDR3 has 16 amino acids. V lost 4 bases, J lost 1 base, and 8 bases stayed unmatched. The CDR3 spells CASSKQGAKGNTEAFF. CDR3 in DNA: TGTGCCAGCAGCAAACAGGGGGCGAAGGGGAACACTGAAGCTTTCTTT.